This T cell receptor beta chain stems from a study of identical twins. Study results and caveats: Surplus twin overlap in beta out-of-frame sequences was less pronounced.

Turning to this clonotype: Its specificity is unknown.

The V and J ends lost 4 bases and 1 base respectively, with 10 bases between them. This CDR3 comprises 14 residues. TCRdb recomputed calls from the 5' RACE reads with MiXCR, one row per CDR3 protein. The profile shows 470,000 or so distinct CDR3 sequences, roughly 24% of them singletons. This sample also belongs to another study, concerning T cells expressing NK-cell markers. According to that study: Source material for TCR beta repertoires consisted of sorted CD3+CD56+NKG2C+, CD3+CD56+NKG2C- and CD3+CD56-NKG2C+ T cells. Seropositivity for HCMV was found in seven of the eight sequenced donors, with one seronegative. Roughly 6 donors had dominant NKG2C+ clonotypes that comprised about 1.0-7.0% of their CD8+ T cells.

The rearrangement links TRBV12-3 or TRBV12-4 to TRBJ1-2; possibly TRBD1 for D (6 bases). The clonotype comes from a woman aged 18-29 years in good health. Sample: CD4+ T cells sorted from blood. CDR3 in DNA: TGTGCCAGCAGTTACAGGGATATTAACTATGGCTACACCTTC. Protein product: CASSYRDINYGYTF.